The following is a TCR beta chain sequence with its context. Authors' analysis steps: Reference gene primer amplification in the assay estimated nucleated cell counts. Data came from immunoSEQ multiplex PCR; TCRdb stores just in-frame clones and leaves some out. V, J and clone size reflect that table, while D and trimming were determined from the DNA. The table has almost 35,000 clones, approximately 88% seen once. This CDR3 has 18 amino acids. The germline gives CDR1 SGHNT, CDR2 YYREEE (reference sequence). V lost 2 bases to trimming and J lost 0 bases, with 19 bases between them. This entry comes from a study of blood T cell repertoires in COVID-19. About the research overall: From the United States, Italy and Spain came samples of acute and convalescent COVID-19. Nucleic acid was either cDNA or gDNA, and it came from T cells, B-cell-depleted T cells, or PBMCs.

V usage is TRBV5-4 and J usage is TRBJ2-3; TRBD2 is a possible D gene (5 bases). Sequenced input: peripheral blood. The clonotype originates from a man aged 55 to 70 with active COVID-19. In nucleotides, the CDR3 is TGTGCCAGCAGCTTCGGAGGCCAAGCTAGCAGCAGCACAGATACGCAGTATTTT. Translation gives CASSFGGQASSSTDTQYF.